The rows below give T cell receptor beta chains drawn from one sample of a study of TIL therapy for anti-PD-1-resistant metastatic lung cancer. Some clones are missing from TCRdb's copy, which holds only in-frame ones; the method was immunoSEQ multiplex PCR. The sample yields about 26,000 clones, around 70% seen once. The sequencing here drew on tumor tissue, taken at baseline. All receptors come from a person between 25 and 79 years old with non-small cell lung cancer. CDR3s include the opening cysteine and the closing phenylalanine or tryptophan. A D gene is named only where the DNA matches it firmly. A clone size is listed for some rows: how often the clone was seen (once, few, many), or a class if it is expanded.

clone_size j_call v_call d_call cdr3_nt cdr3_aa
. TRBJ1-1 TRBV11-3 TRBD1 TGTGCCAGCAGCCGTAGCAGGGGGCTTTACACTGAAGCTTTCTTT CASSRSRGLYTEAFF
. TRBJ2-2 TRBV10-1 . TGCGCCAGCCAAGAGTCAGCTAACACCGGGGAGCTGTTTTTT CASQESANTGELFF
. TRBJ2-3 TRBV7-9 . TGTGCCAGCAGTTTCCCCAGTGGGGTTCTAGATACGCAGTATTTT CASSFPSGVLDTQYF
once TRBJ2-3 TRBV27 . TGTGCCAGCAGTCCCCGATGGGGGGATACGCAGTATTTT CASSPRWGDTQYF
. TRBJ2-7 TRBV6-5 . TGTGCCAGCAGTTACCGACAAGCCTACGAGCAGTACTTC CASSYRQAYEQYF
. TRBJ2-3 TRBV11-2 . TGTGCCAGCAGCTTAGCGGGGGGCGAGACAGATACGCAGTATTTT CASSLAGGETDTQYF
once TRBJ1-5 TRBV11-2 . TGTGCCAGCAGCGCCTCGGGGGGGAGCAATCAGCCCCAGCATTTT CASSASGGSNQPQHF
. TRBJ1-5 TRBV4-3 . TGCGCCAGCAGCCCGTCCCGAAATCAGCCCCAGCATTTT CASSPSRNQPQHF
. TRBJ1-1 TRBV6-6 TRBD1 TGTGCCAGCAGTTACAGGGGGCACACTGAAGCTTTCTTT CASSYRGHTEAFF
. TRBJ1-3 TRBV19 . TGTGCCAGTAGTTGGACGGCTTCTGGAAACACCATATATTTT CASSWTASGNTIYF
. TRBJ1-5 TRBV5-3 TRBD1 TGTGCCAGAAGCGGGACAGGGAAAAACTCGAGCAATCAGCCCCAGCATTTT CARSGTGKNSSNQPQHF
. TRBJ2-3 TRBV4-3 . TGCGCCAGCAGCCAGCATACTTCAACCACAGATACGCAGTATTTT CASSQHTSTTDTQYF
. TRBJ1-6 TRBV27 . TGTGCCAGCACCGTCCGTGGGACGGGGGCTTCACCCCTCCACTTT CASTVRGTGASPLHF
. TRBJ2-3 TRBV7-8 TRBD2 TGTGCCAGCAGCTTAATCGGGGGGGGATCTAGCACAGATACGCAGTATTTT CASSLIGGGSSTDTQYF
. TRBJ2-7 TRBV5-1 TRBD2 TGCGCCAGCAGCTTGGGCGGGACTAGCGTGTCTTACGAGCAGTACTTC CASSLGGTSVSYEQYF
. TRBJ2-6 TRBV11-2 . TGTGCCAGCAGCTTAGAGCCTGGGGCCAACGTCCTGACTTTC CASSLEPGANVLTF
once TRBJ2-7 TRBV29-1 . TGCAGCGTTGTAATCTCTTACGAGCAGTACTTC CSVVISYEQYF
. TRBJ2-3 TRBV9 . TGTGCCAGCAGCCCTTCTCCTCGCCGACTACCAGATACGCAGTATTTT CASSPSPRRLPDTQYF
. TRBJ1-2 TRBV4-1 . TGCGCCAGCAGCCCATCCCAGGGTATCGGCTATGGCTACACCTTC CASSPSQGIGYGYTF
. TRBJ1-3 TRBV5-4 TRBD1 TGTGCCAGCACCGACCTGACAGGGGGCCTGGGAAACACCATATATTTT CASTDLTGGLGNTIYF
. TRBJ1-1 TRBV2 . TGTGCCAGCAGTGATTTGTATGGCGAAGCTTTCTTT CASSDLYGEAFF
. TRBJ2-3 TRBV29-1 . TGCAGCGTCTTTCTCGGTACGCAGTATTTT CSVFLGTQYF
. TRBJ1-5 TRBV6-1 . TGTGCCAGCAGTGAATCGACCCAATCGCCCCAGCATTTT CASSESTQSPQHF
. TRBJ2-3 TRBV5-4 . TGTGCCAGCAGGCCGCTAGGGAACACAGATACGCAGTATTTT CASRPLGNTDTQYF
once TRBJ1-1 TRBV10-3 TRBD1 TGTGCCATCAGGATCGACAGGGCTGAGGTCGGCACTGAAGCTTTCTTT CAIRIDRAEVGTEAFF
. TRBJ2-7 TRBV6-5 . TGTGCCAGCAGTTCGGCCTCCTACGAGCAGTACTTC CASSSASYEQYF
. TRBJ1-2 TRBV7-2 . TGTGCCAGCAGCTACCTGACAGCTCTTAAAGTTAGCTACACCTTC CASSYLTALKVSYTF
. TRBJ1-3 TRBV5-1 TRBD1 TGCGCCAGCAGCTCTCTGGGGACAGGGTTCGCTGGAAACACCATATATTTT CASSSLGTGFAGNTIYF
. TRBJ1-1 TRBV6-5 . TGTGCCAGCAGTTACTGGGGGGATAACACTGAAGCTTTCTTT CASSYWGDNTEAFF